The present T cell receptor (beta chain) was sequenced within a study of CD8 T cells in ankylosing spondylitis. Generation of TCR beta libraries employed quantitative 5'-RACE incorporating molecular barcodes. Via MiXCR, TCRdb re-called the 5' RACE reads, giving one row per CDR3 protein. In the table there are about 540,000 distinct CDR3 sequences, roughly 13% of which are singletons. Study-wide results and caveats: Prior work had noted some motif variants in reactive arthritis blood and synovial fluid. One TCR beta motif, made up of several highly homologous variants, appeared characteristic of ankylosing spondylitis blood. Disease-linked clones bore a CD8+ phenotype and were relatively rare in peripheral blood. Reportedly, significant enrichment of disease-linked clones occurred in matched ankylosing spondylitis synovial fluid.

This clonotype was counted many times. Its antigen remains unidentified. The receptor was derived from a male donor with ankylosing spondylitis. Sequencing used blood, either unsorted or a sorted T cell fraction (not recorded which).

CDR3 amino acids: CSAGTGADTQYF. For the CDR3, the DNA is TGCAGCGCCGGGACAGGGGCAGATACGCAGTATTTT. The chain employs TRBV29-1 and TRBJ2-3, with TRBD1 matching 10 bases. The trim removed 7 bases at V and 4 bases at J, leaving 2 bases unmatched. CDR1 and CDR2 (germline): SQVTM, ANQGSEA. The CDR3 sequence is 12 residues long.